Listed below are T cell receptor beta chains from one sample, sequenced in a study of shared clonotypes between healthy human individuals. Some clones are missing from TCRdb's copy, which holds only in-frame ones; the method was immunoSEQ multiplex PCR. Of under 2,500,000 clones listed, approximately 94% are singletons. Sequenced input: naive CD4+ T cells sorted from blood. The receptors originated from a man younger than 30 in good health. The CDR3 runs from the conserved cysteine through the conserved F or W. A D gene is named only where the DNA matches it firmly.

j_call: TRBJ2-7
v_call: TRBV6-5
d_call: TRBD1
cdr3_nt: TGTGCCAGCAAAATGGACAGGGGGCTCGCCTACGAGCAGTACTTC
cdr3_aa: CASKMDRGLAYEQYF

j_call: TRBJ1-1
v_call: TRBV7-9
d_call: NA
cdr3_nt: TGTGCCAGCAGCTTAACTAAGGGGCCTGAAGCTTTCTTT
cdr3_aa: CASSLTKGPEAFF

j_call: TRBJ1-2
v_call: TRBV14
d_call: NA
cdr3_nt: TGTGCCAGCAGCCCCCCCGGGACCCATCTTAGGGGCTACACCTTC
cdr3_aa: CASSPPGTHLRGYTF

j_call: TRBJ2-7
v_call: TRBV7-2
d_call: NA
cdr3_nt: TGTGCCAGCAGCCTAGAGGGGACTGTGAGCTCCTACGAGCAGTACTTC
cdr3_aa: CASSLEGTVSSYEQYF

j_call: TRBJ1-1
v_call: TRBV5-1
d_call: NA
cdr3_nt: TGCGCCAGCAGTTTAACGAAGGGGTACACTGAAGCTTTCTTT
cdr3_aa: CASSLTKGYTEAFF

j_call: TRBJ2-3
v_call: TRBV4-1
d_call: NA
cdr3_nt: TGCGCCAGCAGCCAAGATTCCATATCACCCTCGGATACGCAGTATTTT
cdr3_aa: CASSQDSISPSDTQYF

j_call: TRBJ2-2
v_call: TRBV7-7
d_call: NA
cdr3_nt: TGTGCTAGCAGCTTAGATACGGCGGGTTCGAACACCGGGGAGCTGTTTTTT
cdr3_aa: CASSLDTAGSNTGELFF

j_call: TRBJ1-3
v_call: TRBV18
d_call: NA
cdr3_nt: TGTGCCAGCTCCCCAAAGACTCGCTCTGGAAACACCATATATTTT
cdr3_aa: CASSPKTRSGNTIYF

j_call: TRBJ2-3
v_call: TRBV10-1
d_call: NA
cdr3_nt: TGCGCCAGCAGTGATGACAGAAACACAGATACGCAGTATTTT
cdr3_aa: CASSDDRNTDTQYF

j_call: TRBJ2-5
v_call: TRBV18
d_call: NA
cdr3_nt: TGTGCCAGCTCACCAGGGGCGGCCCCCGGTCAAGAGACCCAGTACTTC
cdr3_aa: CASSPGAAPGQETQYF

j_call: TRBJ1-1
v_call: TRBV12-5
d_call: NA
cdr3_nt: TGTGCTAGTGGTTTGTCAGTGATGAACACTGAAGCTTTCTTT
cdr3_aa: CASGLSVMNTEAFF